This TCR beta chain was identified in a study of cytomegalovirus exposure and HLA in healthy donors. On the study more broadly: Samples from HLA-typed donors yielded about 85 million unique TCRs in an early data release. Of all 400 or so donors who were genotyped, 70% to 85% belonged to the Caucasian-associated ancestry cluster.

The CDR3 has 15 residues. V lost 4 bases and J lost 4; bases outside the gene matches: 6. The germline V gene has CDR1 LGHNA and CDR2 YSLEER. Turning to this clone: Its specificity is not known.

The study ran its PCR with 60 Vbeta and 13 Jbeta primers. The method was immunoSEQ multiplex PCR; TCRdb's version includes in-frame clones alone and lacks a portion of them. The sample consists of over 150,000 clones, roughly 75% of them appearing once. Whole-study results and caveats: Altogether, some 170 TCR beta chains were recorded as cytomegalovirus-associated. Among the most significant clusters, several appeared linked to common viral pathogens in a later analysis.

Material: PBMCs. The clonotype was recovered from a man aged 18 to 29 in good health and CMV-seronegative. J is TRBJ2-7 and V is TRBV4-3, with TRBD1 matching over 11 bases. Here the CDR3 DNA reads TGCGCCAGCAGCCTCCGTGGGACAGGGGGGTACGAGCAGTACTTC. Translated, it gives CASSLRGTGGYEQYF.